The next 8 T cell receptor beta chains were all read from a single sample in a study of regulatory T cells in long-lasting Graves disease. Time point denoted: newly diagnosed GD, antithyroid drugs for less than 3 months. PBMC RNA was the source of the TCR library. iRepertoire HTBI primers and Arm-PCR of CDR3 regions built TCR beta libraries. TCRdb re-called the multiplex PCR reads through MiXCR, storing one row per CDR3 protein. The sample consists of some 500,000 distinct CDR3 sequences, about 13% of them appearing once. The data also belong to a second study, concerning T cells in Graves' hyperthyroidism and ophthalmopathy.

The sequences come from peripheral blood mononuclear cells (PBMCs), collected at new diagnosis, from a patient treated with antithyroid drugs. All receptors come from a man aged 25 to 40 with Graves disease.

This clonotype was observed a handful of times. V gene TRBV9 combines with J gene TRBJ2-1; TRBD2 matches at 9 bases. CDR1 is SGDLS and CDR2 is YYNGEE in the germline V gene. V was pared by 4 bases and J by 2 bases, with 16 bases of the junction left unmatched. This CDR3 has 19 amino acids. The CDR3 DNA reads TGTGCCAGCAGCTTCCCGGGACTAGCCGCGGTAGCGACCTACAATGAGCAGTTCTTC. This codes for CASSFPGLAAVATYNEQFF.

This clonotype was recorded at least ten times. The chain is built from TRBV28 and TRBJ2-3; 7 nucleotides agree with TRBD2. The ends lost 3 bases at V and 7 bases at J; junction bases unmatched: 4. The CDR3 is 13 amino acids. Germline lookup yields CDR1 MDHEN and CDR2 SYDVKM. The CDR3 loop is CASSLGGVNTQYF. For the CDR3, the DNA is TGTGCCAGCAGTTTGGGGGGGGTGAATACGCAGTATTTT.

This clonotype was counted at least ten times. The chain has TRBV6-5 and TRBJ1-2; no clear D. Trimming removed 4 bases from V and 8 bases from J, with 8 bases in between. Germline CDR1 reads MNHEY; CDR2 reads SVGAGI. CDR3 length equals 11 residues. In nucleotides, the CDR3 is TGTGCCAGCAGTTCCGCGGAGGGCTACACCTTC. Translated: CASSSAEGYTF.

This clonotype was found many times. The J gene is TRBJ1-4, the V gene TRBV2; 8 nucleotides agree with TRBD1. V lost 8 bases to trimming and J lost 8 bases; unmatched junction nucleotides: 19. The CDR3 length is 17 residues. Germline CDR1 SNHLY, CDR2 FYNNEI. CDR3 nucleotides: TGTGCCAGCTCCCTCGGGCAGAGGGGGACAGGAGGGGAAAAACTGTTTTTT. This sequence encodes CASSLGQRGTGGEKLFF. Drawing the rest from reference TRBV2 and TRBJ1-4, the complete variable domain is EPEVTQTPSHQVTQMGQEVILRCVPISNHLYFYWYRQILGQKVEFLVSFYNNEISEKSEIFDDQFSVERPDGSNFTLKIRSTKLEDSAMYFCASSLGQRGTGGEKLFFGSGTQLSVL.

This clonotype was detected many times. The gene calls are TRBV5-1 and TRBJ1-1, with D unresolved. This CDR3 region has 13 residues. Per germline, CDR1 SGHRS and CDR2 YFSETQ. V lost 0 bases to trimming and J lost 4 bases, with 7 bases between them. The chain's CDR3 is CASSLAGITEAFF. In nucleotides, the CDR3 is TGCGCCAGCAGCTTGGCCGGGATCACTGAAGCTTTCTTT.

On this clonotype: This could be a read error, since a much larger clone is one nucleotide away. The V call is TRBV11-3, the J call TRBJ2-1, with 8 bases lining up with TRBD1. J gave up 5 bases and V 5 bases, and 11 bases lay outside the gene matches. Germline CDR1 reads SGHNT; CDR2 reads YENEEA. This CDR3 has 16 residues. CDR3 sequence: CASSATGARSHNEQFF. The DNA for the CDR3 is TGTGCCAGCAGCGCGACAGGGGCGAGGTCCCACAATGAGCAGTTCTTC. Full variable domain (rest looked up from reference TRBV11-3 and TRBJ2-1): EAGVVQSPRYKIIEKKQPVAFWCNPISGHNTLYWYLQNLGQGPELLIRYENEEAVDDSQLPKDRFSAERLKGVDSTLKIQPAELGDSAVYLCASSATGARSHNEQFFGPGTRLTVL.

This clonotype has ten or more counts. V usage is TRBV2 and J usage is TRBJ1-3; 8 bases are shared with TRBD1. The CDR3 is made up of 14 amino acids. Unmatched junction bases numbered 7, after V lost 8 bases and J lost 4 bases. Germline loops: CDR1 SNHLY, CDR2 FYNNEI. CDR3 DNA sequence: TGTGCCAGCCGGGCCGGGACAGGCGGAAACACCATATATTTT. As protein: CASRAGTGGNTIYF.

This clonotype was seen many times. The chain links TRBV12-3 or TRBV12-4 to TRBJ2-7, with TRBD2 identical over 11 bases. This CDR3 region has 15 residues. Trimming removed 6 bases from V and 3 bases from J; junction bases left unmatched: 7. The CDR3 here is CASSRTSGSIYEQYF. The CDR3 bases are TGTGCCAGCAGCCGCACTAGCGGGAGTATCTACGAGCAGTACTTC.